This TCR beta chain originates from a study of beta chain features in type 1 diabetes. Overall study findings and caveats: Although PCR might favor shorter templates, it would do so equally in patients and controls. Significant though moderate, a shortening of TCRB CDR3s appeared in all four CD4+ subsets of Type 1 diabetes patients.

Investigators reverse transcribed all isolated RNA, so they sequenced expressed TCRB transcripts. Sequencing used immunoSEQ multiplex PCR; TCRdb keeps in-frame clones, though not all of them. Among approximately 730,000 clones listed, around 15% were seen once. The V gene's germline CDR1 is SEHNR and CDR2 FQNEAQ (reference sequence). CDR3 length: 11 residues. Sampling consisted of one heparinised blood draw per donor, averaging roughly 100 mL. Regarding this clone: What it binds is unknown.

The sequencing sample was made of naive CD4+ T cells from blood. The chain joins TRBV7-9 to TRBJ2-7, with 7 nucleotides matching TRBD2. The receptor was derived from a man between 18 and 35 years old with type 1 diabetes. The CDR3 protein is CASGGSGEQYF. In DNA, the CDR3 is TGTGCAAGCGGCGGGAGCGGGGAGCAGTACTTC.